The TCR beta chain described here comes from a study of blood T cell repertoires in COVID-19. Sequencing was performed with immunoSEQ multiplex PCR; in TCRdb, only in-frame clones are kept and a portion is missing. The repertoire holds hundreds of thousands of clones, approximately 90% seen once, with about 6.1% in the top ten. Germline CDR1 and CDR2: SGHAT and FQDESV (reference sequence). The CDR3 runs to 16 residues. Unmatched junction bases numbered 4, after V lost 2 bases and J lost 4 bases. Sample: PBMCs or T cells enriched from blood (not recorded which). The TCR sequence derives from a middle-aged woman who had recovered from COVID-19. V and J are TRBV11-1 and TRBJ2-5; 13 bases align to TRBD2. CDR3 residues: CASSLKGLAGAETQYF. Here the CDR3 DNA reads TGTGCCAGCAGCTTAAAAGGACTAGCGGGAGCAGAGACCCAGTACTTC.